This T cell receptor (beta chain) comes out of a study of blood T cell repertoires in COVID-19. The wider study: The study drew acute and convalescent COVID-19 samples from the United States, Italy and Spain. From T cells, B-cell-depleted T cells, or PBMCs came the material, which was cDNA or gDNA.

Regarding this clone: One junction end disagrees with the germline gene, perhaps due to a read error.

This CDR3 contains 16 residues. Germline V lookup: CDR1 MGHRA, CDR2 YSYEKL. In the original analysis: The authors estimated nucleated cell counts from reference gene primer amplification. Some clones are missing from TCRdb's copy, which holds only in-frame ones; the method was immunoSEQ multiplex PCR. That table gives V, J and clone size, and the DNA gave D and trimming. The sample yields hundreds of thousands of clones, around 88% seen once. Source material: peripheral blood. The chain combines TRBV4-1 with TRBJ1-6, with 9 bases matching TRBD1. This sequence originates from a man older than 75 with acute or convalescent COVID-19. DNA for the CDR3: TGCGCCAACAGCCAGGGACAGGGCCTGTATAATTCACCCCTCCACTTT. Protein product: CANSQGQGLYNSPLHF.